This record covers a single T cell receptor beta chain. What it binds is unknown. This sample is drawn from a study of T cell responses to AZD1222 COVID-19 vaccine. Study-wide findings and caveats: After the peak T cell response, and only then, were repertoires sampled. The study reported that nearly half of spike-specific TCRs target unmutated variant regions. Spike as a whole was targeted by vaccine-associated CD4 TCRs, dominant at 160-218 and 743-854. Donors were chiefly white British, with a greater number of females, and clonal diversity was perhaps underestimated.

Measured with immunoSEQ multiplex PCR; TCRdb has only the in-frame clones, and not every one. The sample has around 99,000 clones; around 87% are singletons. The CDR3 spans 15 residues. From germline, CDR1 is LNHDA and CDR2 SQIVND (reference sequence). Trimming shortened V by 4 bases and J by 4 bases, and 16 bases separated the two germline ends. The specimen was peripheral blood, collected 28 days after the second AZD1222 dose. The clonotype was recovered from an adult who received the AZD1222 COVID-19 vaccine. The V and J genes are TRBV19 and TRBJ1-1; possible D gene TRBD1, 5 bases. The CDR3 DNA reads TGTGCCAGTAGTACCCAGGCCCGGGGGAGCACTGAAGCTTTCTTT. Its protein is CASSTQARGSTEAFF.